The clone carrying this T cell receptor beta chain was observed a handful of times. The CDR3 has 12 amino acids. The germline V gene has CDR1 MNHEY and CDR2 SVGAGI. V lost 5 bases to trimming and J lost 7 bases; unmatched junction nucleotides: 3. The study ran its PCR with 60 Vbeta and 13 Jbeta primers. Produced via immunoSEQ multiplex PCR; TCRdb's table is partial and in-frame only. The sample comprises over 100,000 clones, 75% to 85% of which are singletons, and more than 1.1% rests with the top ten. This sample is drawn from a study of cytomegalovirus exposure and HLA in healthy donors. The receptor was isolated from a woman in her thirties or forties in good health and CMV-seronegative. Material: PBMCs. The chain links TRBV6-5 to TRBJ1-2; 8 positions match TRBD1. The CDR3 spells CASSDDRGGYTF. CDR3 DNA: TGTGCCAGCAGTGATGACAGGGGTGGCTACACCTTC.